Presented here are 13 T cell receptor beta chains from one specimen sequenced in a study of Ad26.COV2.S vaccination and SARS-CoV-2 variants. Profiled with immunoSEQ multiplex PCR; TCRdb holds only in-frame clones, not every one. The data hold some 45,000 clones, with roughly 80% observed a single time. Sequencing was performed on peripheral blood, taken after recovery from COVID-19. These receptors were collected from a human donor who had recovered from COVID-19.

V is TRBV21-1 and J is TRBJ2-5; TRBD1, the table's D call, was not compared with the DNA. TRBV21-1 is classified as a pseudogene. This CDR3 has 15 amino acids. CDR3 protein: CASENGKQGQETQYF. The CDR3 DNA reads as TGTGCCAGCGAAAATGGGAAGCAGGGGCAAGAGACCCAGTACTTC.

This CDR3 is CASSQSPPNTEAFF. The CDR3 nucleotides read TGTGCCAGCAGCCAAAGCCCCCCGAACACTGAAGCTTTCTTT. The chain is built from TRBV14 and TRBJ1-1; D not resolved. The CDR3 spans 14 residues. The germline V and J ends were trimmed by 2 bases and 1 base, with 8 bases remaining between them. Germline CDR1 reads SGHDN; CDR2 reads FVKESK.

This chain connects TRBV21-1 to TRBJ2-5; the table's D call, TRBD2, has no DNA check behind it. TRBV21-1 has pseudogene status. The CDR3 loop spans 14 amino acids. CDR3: CASSKLVPGETQYF. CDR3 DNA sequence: TGTGCCAGCAGCAAATTAGTACCGGGGGAGACCCAGTACTTC.

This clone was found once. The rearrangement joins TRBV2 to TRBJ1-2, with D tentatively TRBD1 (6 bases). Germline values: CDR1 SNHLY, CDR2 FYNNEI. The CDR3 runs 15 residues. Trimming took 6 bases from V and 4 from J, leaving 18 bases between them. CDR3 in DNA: TGTGCCAGCAGAAGCACTTCAGGGGCCGGCTATGGCTACACCTTC. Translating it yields CASRSTSGAGYGYTF.

The CDR3 spells CASNRGEDTQYF. DNA for the CDR3: TGCGCCAGCAACAGGGGTGAGGATACGCAGTATTTT. The chain is built from TRBV5-1 and TRBJ2-3, with 7 bases fitting TRBD1. Germline CDR1 SGHRS, CDR2 YFSETQ. This CDR3 has 12 residues. Trimming cost V 6 bases and J 6 bases; bases outside gene matches: 4.

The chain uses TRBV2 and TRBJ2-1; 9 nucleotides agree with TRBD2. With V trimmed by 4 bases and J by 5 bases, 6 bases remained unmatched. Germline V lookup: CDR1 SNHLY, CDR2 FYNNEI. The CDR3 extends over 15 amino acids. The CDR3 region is CASSAHAGGHNEQFF. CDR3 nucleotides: TGTGCCAGCAGTGCTCACGCGGGGGGGCACAATGAGCAGTTCTTC.

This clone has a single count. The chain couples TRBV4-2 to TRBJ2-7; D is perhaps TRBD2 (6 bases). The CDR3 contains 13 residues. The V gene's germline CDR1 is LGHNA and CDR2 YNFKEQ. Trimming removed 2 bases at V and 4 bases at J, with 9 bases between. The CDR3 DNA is TGTGCCAGCAGCCAACGGGACTCGTACGAGCAGTACTTC. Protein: CASSQRDSYEQYF.

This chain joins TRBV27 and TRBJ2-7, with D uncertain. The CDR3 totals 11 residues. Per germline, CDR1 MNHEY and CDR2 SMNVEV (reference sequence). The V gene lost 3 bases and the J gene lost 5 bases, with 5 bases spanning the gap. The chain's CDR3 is CASSFMNEQYF. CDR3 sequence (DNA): TGTGCCAGCAGTTTTATGAACGAGCAGTACTTC.

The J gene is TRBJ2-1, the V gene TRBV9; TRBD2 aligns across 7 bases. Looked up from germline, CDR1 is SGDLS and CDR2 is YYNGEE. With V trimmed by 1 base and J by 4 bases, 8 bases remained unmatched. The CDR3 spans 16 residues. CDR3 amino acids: CASSVSQRGGYNEQFF. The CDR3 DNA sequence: TGTGCCAGCAGCGTATCCCAGCGGGGCGGGTACAATGAGCAGTTCTTC.

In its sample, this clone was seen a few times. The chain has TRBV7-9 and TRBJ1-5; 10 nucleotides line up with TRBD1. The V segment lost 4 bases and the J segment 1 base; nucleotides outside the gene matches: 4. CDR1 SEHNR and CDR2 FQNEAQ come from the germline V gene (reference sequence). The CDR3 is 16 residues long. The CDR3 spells CASSSWTGGSNQPQHF. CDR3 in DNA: TGTGCCAGCAGCTCTTGGACAGGGGGAAGCAATCAGCCCCAGCATTTT.

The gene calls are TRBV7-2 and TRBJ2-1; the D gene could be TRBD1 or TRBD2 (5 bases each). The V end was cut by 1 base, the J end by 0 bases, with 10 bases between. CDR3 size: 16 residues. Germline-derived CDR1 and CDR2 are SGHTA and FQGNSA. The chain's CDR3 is CASSLEGTYSYNEQFF. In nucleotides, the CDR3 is TGTGCCAGCAGCTTAGAAGGGACGTACTCCTACAATGAGCAGTTCTTC.

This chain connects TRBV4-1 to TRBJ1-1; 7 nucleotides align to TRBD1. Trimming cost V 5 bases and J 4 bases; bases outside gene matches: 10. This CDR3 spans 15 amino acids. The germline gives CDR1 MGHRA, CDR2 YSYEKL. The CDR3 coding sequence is TGCGCCAGCAGCTTGCAGGGGGGTATGAGCACTGAAGCTTTCTTT. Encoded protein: CASSLQGGMSTEAFF.

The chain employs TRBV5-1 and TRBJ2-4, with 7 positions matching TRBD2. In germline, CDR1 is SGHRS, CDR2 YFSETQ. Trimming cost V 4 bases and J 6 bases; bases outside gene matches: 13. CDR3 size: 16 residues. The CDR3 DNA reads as TGCGCCAGCAGCCCGCTGGGCGCGGGGGAGAGAAACATTCAGTACTTC. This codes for CASSPLGAGERNIQYF.